A single sample gave rise to the 28 T cell receptor beta chains below, sequenced in a study of cytomegalovirus exposure and HLA in healthy donors. PCR employed 60 Vbeta and 13 Jbeta primers. TCRdb's copy holds only in-frame clones and misses some; the assay was immunoSEQ multiplex PCR. Found here are roughly 100,000 clones, approximately 64% of them singletons; the top ten hold under 3.5%. The sequenced sample consisted of PBMCs. The receptors derive from a woman aged 50 to 60 in good health and CMV-seronegative.

This chain links TRBV4-1 with TRBJ1-2; 8 nucleotides agree with TRBD1. CDR1 is MGHRA and CDR2 is YSYEKL in the germline V gene. This CDR3 contains 13 residues. With 6 bases clipped from V and 6 bases from J, the junction kept 6 bases outside the gene matches. CDR3 sequence (DNA): TGCGCCAGCAGGCAGACAGGGGCGCATGGCTACACCTTC. Protein: CASRQTGAHGYTF.

The V and J genes are TRBV7-2 and TRBJ2-2; 9 bases align to TRBD2. This CDR3 has 18 amino acids. Germline CDR1 reads SGHTA; CDR2 reads FQGNSA. Trimming removed 2 bases from V and 0 bases from J; junction bases left unmatched: 7. The CDR3 DNA reads TGTGCCAGCAGCTTATACAGTCGACTAGCGGCGAACACCGGGGAGCTGTTTTTT. Its protein product is CASSLYSRLAANTGELFF. Combining the CDR3 with reference TRBV7-2 and TRBJ2-2 gives the whole variable domain GAGVSQSPSNKVTEKGKDVELRCDPISGHTALYWYRQSLGQGLEFLIYFQGNSAPDKSGLPSDRFSAERTGGSVSTLTIQRTQQEDSAVYLCASSLYSRLAANTGELFFGEGSRLTVL.

The rearrangement joins TRBV28 to TRBJ2-2, with 8 bases lining up with TRBD2. The germline CDR1 and CDR2 sequences are MDHEN and SYDVKM. This CDR3 spans 16 amino acids. The J segment lost 9 bases and the V segment lost 3 bases, leaving 12 bases of the junction unmatched. CDR3 region: CASSFSGMVVLRELFF. CDR3 bases: TGTGCCAGCAGTTTTAGCGGGATGGTTGTTTTAAGGGAGCTGTTTTTT.

The chain carries TRBV7-9 and TRBJ2-7; D possibly corresponds to TRBD1 (6 bases). The germline V gene encodes CDR1 SEHNR and CDR2 FQNEAQ (reference sequence). The CDR3 is made up of 13 amino acids. Trimming removed 3 bases at V and 7 bases at J, with 13 bases between. CDR3 bases: TGTGCCAGCAGCTTCAGGGGTGCCGGAGAGCAGTACTTC. Translated: CASSFRGAGEQYF.

The rearrangement uses TRBV7-7 and TRBJ2-7; 12 bases align to TRBD1. The ends lost 5 bases at V and 3 bases at J; junction bases unmatched: 5. The CDR3 has 15 amino acids. The germline CDR1 and CDR2 sequences are SSHAT and FNYEAQ (reference sequence). The DNA of the CDR3 is TGTGCCAGCAGCGCCGGGACAGGGGGCATCTACGAGCAGTACTTC. Encoded protein: CASSAGTGGIYEQYF. Full variable domain (outside the CDR3, taken from reference TRBV7-7 and TRBJ2-7): GAGVSQSPRYKVTKRGQDVTLRCDPISSHATLYWYQQALGQGPEFLTYFNYEAQPDKSGLPSDRFSAERPEGSISTLTIQRTEQRDSAMYRCASSAGTGGIYEQYFGPGTRLTVT.

This chain links TRBV7-8 with TRBJ2-7; 14 bases line up with TRBD2. After removal of 5 bases from V and 11 bases from J, the junction contained 14 bases not matched to a gene. Germline V gene data show CDR1 as SGHVS and CDR2 as FQNEAQ. This CDR3 contains 16 residues. The CDR3 region is CASSQVSGTSGSSKYF. DNA of the CDR3: TGTGCCAGCAGCCAGGTTTCCGGGACTAGCGGGAGTTCTAAGTACTTC. Filled out from reference TRBV7-8 and TRBJ2-7, the complete variable domain reads GAGVSQSPRYKVAKRGQDVALRCDPISGHVSLFWYQQALGQGPEFLTYFQNEAQLDKSGLPSDRFFAERPEGSVSTLKIQRTQQEDSAVYLCASSQVSGTSGSSKYFGPGTRLTVT.

This chain connects TRBV4-2 to TRBJ2-7; 12 bases are a match to TRBD2. The CDR3 covers 15 residues. Germline CDR1 and CDR2: LGHNA and YNFKEQ. V dropped 2 bases and J dropped 5; count of bases not matched to a gene: 4. CDR3 protein: CASSQLRLAGDEQYF. CDR3 DNA: TGTGCCAGCAGCCAACTTCGACTAGCGGGAGACGAGCAGTACTTC.

The CDR3 DNA is TGTGCCAGCAGCCAAGTCGGGACTAGCGGGGCAGGGACCCAGTACTTC. Amino acid sequence: CASSQVGTSGAGTQYF. The chain uses TRBV4-2 and TRBJ2-5; 13 bases are shared with TRBD2. J lost 7 bases, V lost 1 base, and 6 bases had no gene match. This CDR3 spans 16 amino acids. Germline V lookup: CDR1 LGHNA, CDR2 YNFKEQ.

The chain uses TRBV7-2 and TRBJ2-7, with 7 bases identical to TRBD2. The ends lost 2 bases at V and 5 bases at J; junction bases unmatched: 6. Germline V CDR1 and CDR2: SGHTA, FQGNSA. The length of the CDR3 is 14 residues. DNA for the CDR3: TGTGCCAGCAGCTTATATGGGGGGGTGGACGAGCAGTACTTC. Its translation: CASSLYGGVDEQYF.

The chain is built from TRBV7-2 and TRBJ2-1; possibly TRBD2 for D (6 bases). With 4 bases removed from V and 9 bases from J, the gap between germline ends came to 19 bases. The length of the CDR3 is 15 residues. Germline CDR1 and CDR2: SGHTA and FQGNSA. CDR3 loop: CASSSKSKLAGEQFF. The CDR3 DNA reads as TGTGCCAGCAGCTCGAAATCTAAACTAGCTGGTGAGCAGTTCTTC.

This clone was recorded once. Different DNA sequences within this sample yield the same CDR3. The J gene is TRBJ1-2, the V gene TRBV6-5; weak D call: TRBD1 (5 bases). The germline V and J ends were trimmed by 6 bases and 5 bases, with 19 bases remaining between them. The CDR3 extends over 15 amino acids. The germline V gene has CDR1 MNHEY and CDR2 SVGAGI. In DNA form, the CDR3 reads TGTGCCAGCAGCACTGGGGGGAGGGAATCTTATGGCTACACCTTC. Translation gives CASSTGGRESYGYTF.

The V call is TRBV7-9, the J call TRBJ2-7; 10 bases line up with TRBD1. CDR1 and CDR2 (germline): SEHNR, FQNEAQ (reference sequence). V gave up 3 bases and J gave up 5 bases; unmatched junction bases: 4. CDR3 length: 14 residues. In nucleotides, the CDR3 is TGTGCCAGCAGCTTGGGACAGGGGCTCCACGAGCAGTACTTC. Translating gives CASSLGQGLHEQYF. Using reference TRBV7-9 and TRBJ2-7 for the parts outside the CDR3, the full variable domain is DTGVSQNPRHKITKRGQNVTFRCDPISEHNRLYWYRQTLGQGPEFLTYFQNEAQLEKSRLLSDRFSAERPKGSFSTLEIQRTEQGDSAMYLCASSLGQGLHEQYFGPGTRLTVT.

CDR3 protein: CASSPAGNIQETQYF. CDR3 in DNA: TGTGCCAGCAGCCCTGCCGGGAACATACAAGAGACCCAGTACTTC. The gene calls are TRBV28 and TRBJ2-5; the D gene is possibly TRBD2 (5 bases). V was clipped by 6 bases and J by 2 bases, with 16 bases between them. Germline assignment: CDR1 MDHEN and CDR2 SYDVKM. The CDR3 totals 15 residues.

The chain's CDR3 is CASSLAGQGYTEAFF. The CDR3 bases are TGTGCCAGCAGCTTAGCCGGACAGGGCTACACTGAAGCTTTCTTT. This chain uses TRBV7-8 with TRBJ1-1; 8 nucleotides align to TRBD1. CDR3 size: 15 residues. V lost 0 bases to trimming and J lost 3 bases; unmatched junction nucleotides: 3. Germline V CDR1 and CDR2: SGHVS, FQNEAQ.

The chain employs TRBV10-3 and TRBJ2-7, with D maybe TRBD2 (6 bases). The V end lost 3 bases, the J end lost 4 bases, and 10 bases lay between the germline ends. Germline V gene sequence: CDR1 ENHRY, CDR2 SYGVKD. This CDR3 spans 13 amino acids. The CDR3 protein is CAISDVEGYEQYF. Written as DNA, the CDR3 is TGTGCCATCAGTGATGTGGAGGGGTACGAGCAGTACTTC.

The chain recombines TRBV7-9 with TRBJ1-4; D remains ambiguous. The length of the CDR3 is 16 residues. Germline CDR1 reads SEHNR; CDR2 reads FQNEAQ (reference sequence). With 1 base removed from V and 8 bases from J, the gap between germline ends came to 17 bases. CDR3 in DNA: TGTGCCAGCAGCTTAGTTTTGTTGGCGGGAAGGGAAAAACTGTTTTTT. Translation: CASSLVLLAGREKLFF.

The chain recombines TRBV29-1 with TRBJ2-1; D remains unclear. V dropped 3 bases and J dropped 15 bases, with 12 bases sitting between them. Germline CDR1 SQVTM, CDR2 ANQGSEA. The CDR3 loop spans 10 amino acids. The DNA for the CDR3 is TGCAGCGTTGACGTCCTCAACGGGTTCTTC. It specifies CSVDVLNGFF.

A remark on this clone: One end of the junction varies from germline; a read error may be responsible. V gene TRBV2 combines with J gene TRBJ1-1; D may be TRBD1 (5 bases). The CDR3 extends over 14 amino acids. Germline values: CDR1 SNHLY, CDR2 FYNNEI. Written as DNA, the CDR3 is TGTGCCAGCCACGATCAGGGAACACTTGCTGAGGCTTTCTTT. Translated, it gives CASHDQGTLAEAFF. Filled out from reference TRBV2 and TRBJ1-1, the complete variable domain reads EPEVTQTPSHQVTQMGQEVILRCVPISNHLYFYWYRQILGQKVEFLVSFYNNEISEKSEIFDDQFSVERPDGSNFTLKIRSTKLEDSAMYFCASHDQGTLAEAFFGQGTRLTVV.

The gene calls are TRBV5-1 and TRBJ1-5; D ambiguous. The V end lost 0 bases, the J end lost 4 bases, and 14 bases lay between the germline ends. From germline, CDR1 is SGHRS and CDR2 YFSETQ. CDR3 length: 16 residues. Here the CDR3 reads CASSLAPAGGNQPQHF. The CDR3 DNA reads TGCGCCAGCAGCTTGGCCCCAGCGGGTGGTAATCAGCCCCAGCATTTT.

The chain has TRBV27 and TRBJ2-2; 10 bases match TRBD1. The CDR3 covers 17 residues. V shed 5 bases, J shed 3 bases, and the junction held 9 bases outside the gene matches. Per the germline V gene, CDR1 is MNHEY and CDR2 is SMNVEV (reference sequence). DNA for the CDR3: TGTGCCAGCAGTCCGCGGGACAGGGGACGGGACACCGGGGAGCTGTTTTTT. Translation: CASSPRDRGRDTGELFF.

The CDR3 DNA sequence: TGCGCCAGCAGCGGGACTAGCGGGGGCCAGGGGGTAGGTGAGCAGTTCTTC. Translated: CASSGTSGGQGVGEQFF. This chain links TRBV5-1 with TRBJ2-1; 14 bases are shared with TRBD2. This CDR3 comprises 17 residues. CDR1 and CDR2 from the germline V gene are SGHRS and YFSETQ. With 4 bases clipped from V and 9 bases from J, the junction kept 12 bases outside the gene matches. The full variable domain, with the rest looked up from reference TRBV5-1 and TRBJ2-1, is KAGVTQTPRYLIKTRGQQVTLSCSPISGHRSVSWYQQTPGQGLQFLFEYFSETQRNKGNFPGRFSGRQFSNSRSEMNVSTLELGDSALYLCASSGTSGGQGVGEQFFGPGTRLTVL.

CDR3 in DNA: TGCGCCAGCAGCGCCGGGACAGGGGTTTACGAGCAGTACTTC. Its protein is CASSAGTGVYEQYF. The genes are TRBV5-1 and TRBJ2-7; 10 bases agree with TRBD1. Trimming at V came to 4 bases and at J to 4 bases, leaving 5 bases not matched to a gene. This CDR3 comprises 14 residues. Germline-derived CDR1 and CDR2 are SGHRS and YFSETQ. Filled out from reference TRBV5-1 and TRBJ2-7, the complete variable domain reads KAGVTQTPRYLIKTRGQQVTLSCSPISGHRSVSWYQQTPGQGLQFLFEYFSETQRNKGNFPGRFSGRQFSNSRSEMNVSTLELGDSALYLCASSAGTGVYEQYFGPGTRLTVT.

The chain has TRBV21-1 and TRBJ2-2; the table's D call TRBD1 went unverified against the DNA. TRBV21-1 is a pseudogene. The length of the CDR3 is 13 residues. The CDR3 DNA reads as TGTGCCGAACTGGCAGGGAACACCGGGGAGCTGTTTTTT. Protein product: CAELAGNTGELFF.

This clone showed up just once. The CDR3 protein is CASSPRAKGGVDGYTF. The CDR3, as DNA: TGTGCCAGCAGCCCCCGTGCTAAGGGAGGCGTAGATGGCTACACCTTC. The V gene is TRBV7-2, the J gene TRBJ1-2, with no clear D. Germline-derived CDR1 and CDR2 are SGHTA and FQGNSA. The CDR3 runs to 16 residues. V dropped 5 bases and J dropped 6 bases, with 22 bases sitting between them.

This clone was seen just once. The chain is built from TRBV2 and TRBJ2-7; TRBD2 matches 12 bases. CDR3 length: 15 amino acids. The germline V gene has CDR1 SNHLY and CDR2 FYNNEI. The J segment lost 6 bases and the V segment lost 4 bases, leaving 7 bases of the junction unmatched. In DNA form, the CDR3 reads TGTGCCAGCAGTGTACTAGCGGGAGGTGGCGGCGAGCAGTACTTC. It encodes CASSVLAGGGGEQYF.

This clone has only a few counts. The chain uses TRBV6-5 and TRBJ2-7; the D is unclear. The V end lost 11 bases, the J end lost 0 bases, and 17 bases lay between the germline ends. CDR3 length equals 14 residues. Germline CDR1 reads MNHEY; CDR2 reads SVGAGI. The CDR3 spells CASHSRHSSYEQYF. The CDR3 DNA follows: TGTGCCTCCCACTCCCGACACTCCTCCTACGAGCAGTACTTC.

This clone was detected only a few times. DNA for the CDR3: TGTGCCAGCAGCTTAGCTGCAGGGTCGGAGACCCAGTACTTC. This codes for CASSLAAGSETQYF. V usage is TRBV7-9 and J usage is TRBJ2-5, with D maybe TRBD1 (5 bases). This CDR3 is built from 14 residues. From germline, CDR1 is SEHNR and CDR2 FQNEAQ (reference sequence). The V end lost 0 bases, the J end lost 5 bases, and 10 bases lay between the germline ends. The full variable domain, with the rest looked up from reference TRBV7-9 and TRBJ2-5, is DTGVSQNPRHKITKRGQNVTFRCDPISEHNRLYWYRQTLGQGPEFLTYFQNEAQLEKSRLLSDRFSAERPKGSFSTLEIQRTEQGDSAMYLCASSLAAGSETQYFGPGTRLLVL.

The genes are TRBV27 and TRBJ2-5; 7 bases agree with TRBD1. Germline trimming cut 4 bases from V and 0 bases from J; bases unmatched to any gene: 2. The CDR3 extends over 14 amino acids. Germline-derived CDR1 and CDR2 are MNHEY and SMNVEV (reference sequence). Written as DNA, the CDR3 is TGTGCCAGCAGTTCCACAGGGGACCAAGAGACCCAGTACTTC. Amino acids: CASSSTGDQETQYF.